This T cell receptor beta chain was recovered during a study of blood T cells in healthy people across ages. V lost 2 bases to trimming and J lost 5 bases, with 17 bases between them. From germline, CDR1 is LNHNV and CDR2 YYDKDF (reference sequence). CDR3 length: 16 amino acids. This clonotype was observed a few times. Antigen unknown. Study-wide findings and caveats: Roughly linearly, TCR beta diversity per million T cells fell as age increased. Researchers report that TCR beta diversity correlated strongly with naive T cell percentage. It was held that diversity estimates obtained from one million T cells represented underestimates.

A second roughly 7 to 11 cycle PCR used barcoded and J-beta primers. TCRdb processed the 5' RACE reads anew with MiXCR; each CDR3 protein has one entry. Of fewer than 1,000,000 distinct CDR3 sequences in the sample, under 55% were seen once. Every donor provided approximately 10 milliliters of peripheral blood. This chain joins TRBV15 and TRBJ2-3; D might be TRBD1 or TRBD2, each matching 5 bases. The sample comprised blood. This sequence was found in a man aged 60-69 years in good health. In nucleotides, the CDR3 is TGTGCCACCAGCAGAAATCGGGACGGCTTAGTAGATACGCAGTATTTT. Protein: CATSRNRDGLVDTQYF.